The 31 T cell receptor beta chains below come from one sample, sequenced in a study of blood T cells in healthy people across ages. The second PCR ran roughly 7 to 12 cycles with a sample-barcoded 5' primer and J-beta primers. A single record per CDR3 protein comes from TCRdb applying MiXCR to the 5' RACE reads. In the table there are approximately 2,000,000 distinct CDR3 sequences, roughly two fifths of which are singletons. Sequencing was done on a sample of blood. All receptors come from a human donor in good health.

The J gene is TRBJ1-2, the V gene TRBV7-2, with 9 bases identical to TRBD1. This CDR3 is 15 amino acids long. Germline V gene data show CDR1 as SGHTA and CDR2 as FQGNSA. Trimming took 6 bases from V and 2 from J; bases not matched to a gene: 7. CDR3 amino acids: CASSREGTGNYGYTF. The CDR3 coding sequence is TGTGCCAGCAGTAGGGAAGGGACAGGGAACTATGGCTACACCTTC.

This clonotype was counted at least ten times. The chain is built from TRBV28 and TRBJ1-2; 8 bases agree with TRBD1. After removal of 2 bases from V and 4 bases from J, the junction contained 6 bases not matched to a gene. The length of the CDR3 is 15 residues. CDR1 is MDHEN, CDR2 SYDVKM, per germline. CDR3 sequence: CASSLTTGAVYGYTF. Written as DNA, the CDR3 is TGTGCCAGCAGTTTAACGACAGGGGCTGTCTATGGCTACACCTTC.

V gene TRBV12-3 or TRBV12-4 combines with J gene TRBJ1-1; 7 bases map to TRBD1. V shed 3 bases, J shed 3 bases, and the junction held 7 bases outside the gene matches. This CDR3 has 15 residues. The CDR3 nucleotides are TGTGCCAGCAGTTTGTCGGGACAGCCCGACACTGAAGCTTTCTTT. This sequence encodes CASSLSGQPDTEAFF.

Points on this clonotype: Lacking the conserved final phenylalanine or tryptophan, this CDR3 likely reflects a read error. V gene TRBV29-1 combines with J gene TRBJ2-3; D possibly uses TRBD1 or TRBD2 (5 bases each). Looked up from germline, CDR1 is SQVTM and CDR2 is ANQGSEA. The CDR3 is 14 amino acids. Trimming pared 3 bases from V and 10 bases from J, leaving 20 bases between. The CDR3 DNA is TGCAGCGTTGATTTGGGTTTGATTCGGGACGCGCAGTATTTG. Protein product: CSVDLGLIRDAQYL.

This clonotype was seen more than once but under ten times. V is TRBV29-1 and J is TRBJ2-7; 9 bases match TRBD2. Germline assignment: CDR1 SQVTM and CDR2 ANQGSEA. V lost 6 bases to trimming and J lost 2 bases; unmatched junction nucleotides: 8. This CDR3 is built from 14 residues. CDR3 sequence reads: CSVRPGGGAYEQYF. The CDR3 DNA reads as TGCAGCGTGCGTCCCGGCGGGGGGGCCTACGAGCAGTACTTC.

The CDR3 is CANTGQEYNEQFF. The CDR3 DNA reads as TGTGCCAACACGGGACAGGAGTACAATGAGCAGTTCTTC. This chain connects TRBV12-3 or TRBV12-4 to TRBJ2-1; the match to TRBD1 covers 8 bases. This CDR3 has 13 amino acids. Trimming at V came to 10 bases and at J to 4 bases, leaving 6 bases not matched to a gene.

CDR3 amino acids: CASSLNPADPYEQYF. The CDR3 DNA follows: TGTGCCAGCAGTTTAAACCCGGCGGACCCCTACGAGCAGTACTTC. J is TRBJ2-7 and V is TRBV12-3 or TRBV12-4; D ambiguous. There are 15 residues in the CDR3. Between the trimmed V and J ends, which lost 2 bases and 2 bases, there was a span of 13 bases.

The chain carries TRBV4-2 and TRBJ2-3; TRBD1 agrees at 7 bases. This CDR3 comprises 16 residues. Germline V gives CDR1 LGHNA, CDR2 YNFKEQ. J was trimmed by 1 base and V by 1 base; bases with no gene match: 5. The CDR3 DNA reads as TGTGCCAGCAGCCAAGTCCTCACAGGGGGCACAGATACGCAGTATTTT. This encodes CASSQVLTGGTDTQYF.

The rearrangement joins TRBV7-2 to TRBJ2-1, with TRBD1 as a possible D gene (6 bases). Germline assignment: CDR1 SGHTA and CDR2 FQGNSA. The CDR3 is 17 residues long. V was shortened by 5 bases and J by 3 bases, with 20 bases between the two germline ends. In DNA, the CDR3 is TGTGCCAGCAGCGCGAGAACAGGGTCTAGCAGCTACAATGAGCAGTTCTTC. Protein: CASSARTGSSSYNEQFF.

The chain is built from TRBV7-9 and TRBJ2-4, with unresolved D. The end of the DNA aligns better with TRBJ2-7, so the J call may be wrong. The CDR3 covers 15 residues. Germline CDR1 is SEHNR and CDR2 is FQNEAQ (reference sequence). CDR3 bases: TGTGCCAGCAGCTCCCGGGCGACCCCCTCCTACGAGCAGTACTTC. Protein: CASSSRATPSYEQYF.

This clonotype occurred a few times. This chain connects TRBV9 to TRBJ1-5, with a weak D call TRBD1 (6 bases). The germline V and J ends were trimmed by 1 base and 0 bases, with 8 bases remaining between them. The CDR3 is made up of 15 amino acids. Germline values: CDR1 SGDLS, CDR2 YYNGEE. In nucleotides, the CDR3 is TGTGCCAGCAGCGTAACAGGGAATAGCAATCAGCCCCAGCATTTT. Encoded protein: CASSVTGNSNQPQHF. The full variable domain, its missing parts supplied by reference TRBV9 and TRBJ1-5, is DSGVTQTPKHLITATGQRVTLRCSPRSGDLSVYWYQQSLDQGLQFLIQYYNGEERAKGNILERFSAQQFPDLHSELNLSSLELGDSALYFCASSVTGNSNQPQHFGDGTRLSIL.

The chain recombines TRBV7-2 with TRBJ2-4; D is unresolved. Per germline, CDR1 SGHTA and CDR2 FQGNSA. With 1 base removed from V and 4 bases from J, the gap between germline ends came to 8 bases. CDR3 size: 14 residues. The CDR3 DNA follows: TGTGCCAGCAGCTTAGATCCAGTTAAAAACATTCAGTACTTC. Encoded protein: CASSLDPVKNIQYF.

This chain joins TRBV12-3 or TRBV12-4 and TRBJ2-5; 14 bases are shared with TRBD2. This CDR3 has 17 amino acids. J lost 3 bases, V lost 6 bases, and 9 bases had no gene match. The CDR3 protein is CASSAEPGLAGEETQYF. In nucleotides, the CDR3 is TGTGCCAGCAGCGCGGAGCCGGGACTAGCGGGGGAAGAGACCCAGTACTTC.

CDR3 loop: CASSQVGTGGLGNNQPQHF. CDR3 DNA: TGTGCCAGCAGCCAAGTGGGGACAGGGGGCCTTGGAAACAATCAGCCCCAGCATTTT. The V and J genes are TRBV4-2 and TRBJ1-5, with 12 bases fitting TRBD1. Germline assignment: CDR1 LGHNA and CDR2 YNFKEQ. V gave up 1 base and J gave up 3 bases; unmatched junction bases: 10. This CDR3 comprises 19 residues.

The chain combines TRBV9 with TRBJ2-1, with D maybe TRBD2 (5 bases). V was shortened by 0 bases and J by 13 bases, with 14 bases between the two germline ends. The CDR3 covers 13 residues. Germline values: CDR1 SGDLS, CDR2 YYNGEE. CDR3 sequence: CASSVARGGLQFF. The DNA of the CDR3 is TGTGCCAGCAGCGTAGCCCGAGGCGGGCTTCAGTTCTTC. The full variable domain, in which reference TRBV9 and TRBJ2-1 provide the parts outside the CDR3, is DSGVTQTPKHLITATGQRVTLRCSPRSGDLSVYWYQQSLDQGLQFLIQYYNGEERAKGNILERFSAQQFPDLHSELNLSSLELGDSALYFCASSVARGGLQFFGPGTRLTVL.

This chain uses TRBV5-1 with TRBJ2-1, with D possibly being TRBD1 or TRBD2 (6 bases each). CDR1 and CDR2 (germline): SGHRS, YFSETQ. The CDR3 has 17 amino acids. V lost 4 bases and J 10 bases, leaving 27 bases between the germline ends. CDR3 in DNA: TGCGCCAGCAGCAAATGGGGGGCACAGAACCTACCCTACGAGCAGTTCTTC. It translates to CASSKWGAQNLPYEQFF.

The chain carries TRBV4-2 and TRBJ2-4; D not resolved. The DNA end lines up better with TRBJ2-7; the J call may be wrong. The CDR3 has 14 residues. Germline V gene data show CDR1 as LGHNA and CDR2 as YNFKEQ. CDR3 sequence reads: CASSQDAGYYEQYF. As DNA, the CDR3 is TGTGCCAGCAGCCAAGATGCCGGGTACTACGAGCAGTACTTC.

This clonotype was counted at least ten times. V gene TRBV7-2 combines with J gene TRBJ2-7, with no clear D. The V gene's germline CDR1 is SGHTA and CDR2 FQGNSA. With 5 bases removed from V and 4 bases from J, the gap between germline ends came to 9 bases. The CDR3 loop spans 12 amino acids. The CDR3 spells CASSPASYEQYF. CDR3 in DNA: TGTGCCAGCAGCCCCGCCTCTTACGAGCAGTACTTC.

This clonotype turned up a few times. Compared with germline, one end of the junction differs, possibly owing to a read error. The J gene is TRBJ2-5, the V gene TRBV7-7, with a tentative D call TRBD2 (6 bases). Germline values: CDR1 SSHAT, CDR2 FNYEAQ (reference sequence). The CDR3 loop spans 17 amino acids. The CDR3 region is CASSLVYEAASEETQYF. Here the CDR3 DNA reads TGTGCTAGCAGCTTAGTATATGAGGCGGCTAGCGAAGAGACCCAGTACTTC.

This clonotype came up a few times. This chain uses TRBV9 with TRBJ2-3; D remains ambiguous. Germline-derived CDR1 and CDR2 are SGDLS and YYNGEE. This CDR3 is built from 15 residues. Trimming shortened V by 3 bases and J by 5 bases, and 16 bases separated the two germline ends. CDR3 amino acids: CASSDPALGVDTQYF. CDR3 coding DNA: TGTGCCAGCAGCGATCCAGCGCTGGGCGTAGATACGCAGTATTTT. Variable domain in full (rest from reference TRBV9 and TRBJ2-3): DSGVTQTPKHLITATGQRVTLRCSPRSGDLSVYWYQQSLDQGLQFLIQYYNGEERAKGNILERFSAQQFPDLHSELNLSSLELGDSALYFCASSDPALGVDTQYFGPGTRLTVL.

This chain uses TRBV25-1 with TRBJ2-7; a weak D match, TRBD2 (6 bases). The CDR3 runs 18 residues. V lost 0 bases and J lost 2, with 20 bases in between. Germline CDR1 reads MGHDK; CDR2 reads SYGVNS. The CDR3 DNA sequence: TGTGCCAGCAGTGAATATTTTTCAGGAGGGACCGATCCCTACGAGCAGTACTTC. Translated: CASSEYFSGGTDPYEQYF.

This clonotype has a handful of counts. The chain joins TRBV7-9 to TRBJ2-7; 7 positions match TRBD1. V shed 5 bases, J shed 6 bases, and the junction held 7 bases outside the gene matches. Germline CDR1 is SEHNR and CDR2 is FQNEAQ (reference sequence). The CDR3 contains 13 residues. CDR3 in amino acids: CASSQKQGREQYF. CDR3 nucleotides: TGTGCCAGCAGCCAAAAACAGGGGCGCGAGCAGTACTTC.

This clonotype was seen a few times. This chain links TRBV12-3 or TRBV12-4 with TRBJ1-2; 12 bases fit TRBD1. Unmatched junction bases numbered 11, after V lost 4 bases and J lost 8 bases. This CDR3 comprises 16 residues. In nucleotides, the CDR3 is TGTGCCAGCAGTTCCCGGGACAGGGGGCTCCATGTCGGCTACACCTTC. Translated: CASSSRDRGLHVGYTF.

The chain combines TRBV5-1 with TRBJ2-7; TRBD1 matches 8 bases. This CDR3 is built from 15 residues. Germline V gene data show CDR1 as SGHRS and CDR2 as YFSETQ. With V trimmed by 4 bases and J by 3 bases, 9 bases remained unmatched. The CDR3, as DNA: TGCGCCAGCAGCGAGGCAGGGGGCAGAAGCTACGAGCAGTACTTC. Translating it yields CASSEAGGRSYEQYF.

The chain employs TRBV5-6 and TRBJ2-7, with D possibly being TRBD1 or TRBD2 (6 bases each). Trimming pared 0 bases from V and 4 bases from J, leaving 14 bases between. CDR1 SGHDT and CDR2 YYEEEE come from the germline V gene. This CDR3 has 15 amino acids. The CDR3, as DNA: TGTGCCAGCAGCTTGGGTGTGGGGGGCTCTTACGAGCAGTACTTC. Translated: CASSLGVGGSYEQYF.

This clonotype was seen only once. The V and J genes are TRBV2 and TRBJ2-5; TRBD2 matches at 8 bases. The junction had 2 bases not matched to a gene; V was cut back by 4 bases and J by 13 bases. The CDR3 is 10 residues long. Per the germline V gene, CDR1 is SNHLY and CDR2 is FYNNEI. The CDR3 region has the DNA TGTGCCAGCAGTGCCGGGAGGGTGTACTTC. This sequence encodes CASSAGRVYF.

The chain carries TRBV15 and TRBJ1-5; TRBD1 agrees at 7 bases. Germline assignment: CDR1 LNHNV and CDR2 YYDKDF (reference sequence). CDR3 length equals 19 residues. V was pared by 8 bases and J by 0 bases, with 19 bases of the junction left unmatched. The CDR3 here is CATGKWFGTAFYSNQPQHF. Here the CDR3 DNA reads TGTGCCACCGGCAAGTGGTTCGGGACAGCATTCTATAGCAATCAGCCCCAGCATTTT.

In this sample, this clonotype turned up a few times. DNA of the CDR3: TGTGCCAGCAGAGGACGTAGCAATCAGCCCCAGCATTTT. Translated: CASRGRSNQPQHF. V gene TRBV6-5 combines with J gene TRBJ1-5; D gene unclear. In germline, CDR1 is MNHEY, CDR2 SVGAGI. V lost 6 bases, J lost 0 bases, and 6 bases lay in between. CDR3 length equals 13 residues.

There are many counts of this clonotype. The CDR3 bases are TGTGCCAGCTCCCGCCCCCAGGGGTCCCAGCAGTATTTT. Protein product: CASSRPQGSQQYF. The J gene is TRBJ2-3, the V gene TRBV6-5; D is perhaps TRBD1 (6 bases). Germline-derived CDR1 and CDR2 are MNHEY and SVGAGI. CDR3 size: 13 residues. The V and J ends lost 8 bases and 11 bases respectively, with 20 bases between them.

This clonotype has a handful of counts. The V and J genes are TRBV5-1 and TRBJ2-5; D is perhaps TRBD1 (6 bases). Looked up from germline, CDR1 is SGHRS and CDR2 is YFSETQ. The CDR3 extends over 14 amino acids. V dropped 1 base and J dropped 3 bases, with 10 bases sitting between them. The DNA of the CDR3 is TGCGCCAGCAGCTTGAGTACAGGGAAAGAGACCCAGTACTTC. Translated: CASSLSTGKETQYF.

The rearrangement links TRBV2 to TRBJ1-5; the D gene is possibly TRBD1 (6 bases). CDR1 is SNHLY, CDR2 FYNNEI, per germline. The CDR3 covers 12 residues. The ends were cut back, 9 bases at V and 5 bases at J, with 11 bases in the middle. The DNA of the CDR3 is TGTGCCAGTGGACAGTTGGATCAGCCCCAGCATTTT. It encodes CASGQLDQPQHF.